These 10 T cell receptor beta chains originate from one sample sequenced in a study of shared clonotypes between healthy human individuals. Profiling relied on immunoSEQ multiplex PCR, and the TCRdb table lists in-frame clones only, not all of them. This sample has roughly 2.6 million clones, with 90% to 95% found just once. The sample comprised naive CD4+ T cells sorted from blood. Subset here: CD45RA+ positively selected. Receptors originate from a man younger than 35 in good health.

The J gene is TRBJ1-2, the V gene TRBV5-6; D gene unclear. There are 11 residues in the CDR3. Germline CDR1 SGHDT, CDR2 YYEEEE. V dropped 0 bases and J dropped 13 bases, with 10 bases sitting between them. The chain's CDR3 is CASSLDRPLTF. DNA of the CDR3: TGTGCCAGCAGCTTGGACAGACCCCTCACCTTC.

The rearrangement links TRBV25-1 to TRBJ1-2; a possible D gene is TRBD1 (5 bases). Deletions cut 7 bases from V and 8 bases from J, with 14 bases between. This CDR3 spans 12 amino acids. Germline V lookup: CDR1 MGHDK, CDR2 SYGVNS. CDR3 amino acids: CASTRDGWGYTF. For the CDR3, the DNA is TGTGCCAGCACTAGGGACGGTTGGGGCTACACCTTC.

The V gene is TRBV6-5, the J gene TRBJ1-4; no reliable D call. This CDR3 is 12 amino acids long. Germline lookup yields CDR1 MNHEY and CDR2 SVGAGI. The germline V and J ends were trimmed by 4 bases and 8 bases, with 8 bases remaining between them. CDR3 DNA sequence: TGTGCCAGCAGTTCCCGCCGGGAAAAACTGTTTTTT. Protein: CASSSRREKLFF.

The rearrangement links TRBV19 to TRBJ1-2; D is possibly TRBD1 (5 bases). This CDR3 region has 12 residues. V shed 6 bases and J shed 8 bases, with 13 bases lying between them. Per germline, CDR1 LNHDA and CDR2 SQIVND (reference sequence). The CDR3 bases are TGTGCCAGTAGGGGGGATACGGGCGGCTACACCTTC. It encodes CASRGDTGGYTF.

With regard to this clone: The same CDR3 is also encoded by other DNA sequences in this sample. This chain uses TRBV11-2 with TRBJ2-5; D remains unclear. The CDR3 spans 11 residues. V was shortened by 4 bases and J by 7 bases, with 7 bases between the two germline ends. Germline V CDR1 and CDR2: SGHAT, FQNNGV. The CDR3 spells CASSSTGTQYF. The CDR3 DNA follows: TGTGCCAGCAGCTCCACGGGGACCCAGTACTTC.

In this sample, this clone turned up once. Other DNA sequences of this sample code for an identical CDR3. V usage is TRBV4-1 and J usage is TRBJ1-1; no definite D call. The CDR3 loop spans 14 amino acids. The germline V gene has CDR1 MGHRA and CDR2 YSYEKL. Deletions cut 1 base from V and 5 bases from J, with 11 bases between. Here the CDR3 reads CASSQAPRGTEAFF. The CDR3, as DNA: TGCGCCAGCAGCCAAGCCCCACGAGGTACTGAAGCTTTCTTT.

The V call is TRBV7-9, the J call TRBJ1-6; possible D gene TRBD1, 6 bases. The germline V gene has CDR1 SEHNR and CDR2 FQNEAQ (reference sequence). CDR3 size: 17 residues. Deletions cut 0 bases from V and 7 bases from J, with 16 bases between. The CDR3 region is CASSLATGTGRNSPLHF. The DNA of the CDR3 is TGTGCCAGCAGCTTAGCGACAGGCACAGGGAGGAATTCACCCCTCCACTTT.

This chain joins TRBV15 and TRBJ2-3, with 9 positions matching TRBD1. The CDR3 is 15 amino acids. Germline-derived CDR1 and CDR2 are LNHNV and YYDKDF (reference sequence). V was pared by 7 bases and J by 5 bases, with 10 bases of the junction left unmatched. In DNA, the CDR3 is TGTGCCACCAACCCGGCTGGACAGGGGTTAGATACGCAGTATTTT. Protein sequence: CATNPAGQGLDTQYF.

CDR3 bases: TGTGCCAGCAGTTCCAGATACGGGAATGAAAAACTGTTTTTT. Amino acids: CASSSRYGNEKLFF. The gene calls are TRBV27 and TRBJ1-4; D is ambiguous. The CDR3 has 14 amino acids. Per germline, CDR1 MNHEY and CDR2 SMNVEV (reference sequence). V lost 4 bases and J 5 bases, leaving 11 bases between the germline ends.

V gene TRBV4-1 combines with J gene TRBJ1-6, with D unclear. The V gene lost 0 bases and the J gene lost 0 bases, with 9 bases spanning the gap. CDR1 and CDR2 from the germline V gene are MGHRA and YSYEKL. The CDR3 extends over 17 amino acids. In nucleotides, the CDR3 is TGCGCCAGCAGCCAAGATCAGAGTCTCTCCTATAATTCACCCCTCCACTTT. It translates to CASSQDQSLSYNSPLHF.